The entry below describes one TCR beta chain. Profiled with immunoSEQ multiplex PCR; TCRdb holds only in-frame clones, not every one. The sample shows about 250,000 clones, around nine tenths of them seen only once. Trimming cost V 5 bases and J 8 bases; bases outside gene matches: 4. Germline V CDR1 and CDR2: SGHTA, FQGNSA. This CDR3 spans 15 amino acids. The data stem from a study of blood T cell repertoires in COVID-19. Overall study context: Both acute and convalescent COVID-19 samples were obtained from the United States, Italy and Spain. The analysed material was cDNA or gDNA that came from T cells, B-cell-depleted T cells, or PBMCs.

The cohort comprised adults aged roughly 18 to 95 years residing in some 24 US areas. The chain joins TRBV7-2 to TRBJ2-1; TRBD2 agrees at 15 bases. The sequenced sample consisted of PBMCs or T cells enriched from blood (not recorded which). The TCR comes from a woman aged 50 to 65 who had recovered from COVID-19. The chain's CDR3 is CASSPGLAGGYEQFF. DNA for the CDR3: TGTGCCAGCAGCCCGGGACTAGCGGGAGGCTATGAGCAGTTCTTC.